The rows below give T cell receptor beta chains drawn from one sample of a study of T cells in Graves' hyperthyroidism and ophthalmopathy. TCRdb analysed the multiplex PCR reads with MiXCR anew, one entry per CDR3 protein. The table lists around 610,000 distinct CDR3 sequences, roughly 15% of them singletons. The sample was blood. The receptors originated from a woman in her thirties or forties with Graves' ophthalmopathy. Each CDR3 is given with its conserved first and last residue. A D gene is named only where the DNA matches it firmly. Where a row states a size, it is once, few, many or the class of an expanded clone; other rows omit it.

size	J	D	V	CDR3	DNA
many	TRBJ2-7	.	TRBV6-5	CASSYSRAFSYEQYF	TGTGCCAGCAGTTACTCGAGGGCATTCTCCTACGAGCAGTACTTC
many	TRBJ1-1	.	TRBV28	CASSPSGDPEAFF	TGTGCCAGCAGCCCCTCTGGGGACCCTGAAGCTTTCTTT
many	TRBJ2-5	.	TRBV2	CASSDAGMIETQYF	TGTGCCAGCAGTGATGCAGGGATGATAGAGACCCAGTACTTC
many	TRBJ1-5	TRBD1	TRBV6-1	CASRAGTGRSNQPQHF	TGTGCCAGCAGAGCCGGGACAGGGCGTAGCAATCAGCCCCAGCATTTT
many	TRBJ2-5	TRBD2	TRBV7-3	CASSPVREGTQYF	TGTGCCAGCAGCCCCGTACGGGAGGGGACCCAGTACTTC
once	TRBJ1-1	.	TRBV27	CASSLGGRLNTEAFF	TGTGCCAGCAGTTTAGGCGGCAGATTGAACACTGAAGCTTTCTTT
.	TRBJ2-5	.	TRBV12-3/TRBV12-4	CASSSGALQETQYF	TGTGCCAGCAGTTCCGGCGCCCTCCAAGAGACCCAGTACTTC
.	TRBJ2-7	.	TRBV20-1	CSAKSRDRAGYEQYF	TGCAGTGCTAAATCAAGGGACCGCGCGGGCTACGAGCAGTACTTC
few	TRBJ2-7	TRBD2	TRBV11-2	CASSSQRTSDRYEQYF	TGTGCCAGCAGCTCGCAGAGAACTAGCGATAGGTACGAGCAGTACTTC
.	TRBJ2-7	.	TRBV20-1	CSARELGPLYF	TGCAGTGCTAGAGAACTAGGGCCTTTGTACTTC
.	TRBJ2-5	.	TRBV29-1	CSVSEGRETQYF	TGCAGCGTTTCCGAGGGTCGGGAGACCCAGTACTTC
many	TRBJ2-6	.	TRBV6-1	CASTGGSRGTGANVLTF	TGTGCCAGCACTGGAGGTAGTCGGGGGACTGGGGCCAACGTCCTGACTTTC
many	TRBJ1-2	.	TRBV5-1	CASSPTGSPNYGYTF	TGCGCCAGCAGCCCTACAGGGTCCCCTAACTATGGCTACACCTTC
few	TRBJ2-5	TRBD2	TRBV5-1	CASSLSLATPYQETQYF	TGCGCCAGCAGCTTGTCACTAGCGACACCCTACCAAGAGACCCAGTACTTC
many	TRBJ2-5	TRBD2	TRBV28	CASNPGGPGETQYF	TGTGCCAGCAACCCGGGAGGGCCAGGGGAGACCCAGTACTTC
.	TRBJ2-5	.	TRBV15	CAASRESSGPQETQYF	TGTGCCGCCAGCAGAGAGTCCAGCGGCCCCCAAGAGACCCAGTACTTC
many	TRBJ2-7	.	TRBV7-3	CASSLSPSGRTYEQYF	TGTGCCAGCAGCTTATCCCCTTCGGGCAGAACCTACGAGCAGTACTTC
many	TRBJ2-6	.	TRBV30	CAWSNPRASGANVLTF	TGTGCCTGGAGCAATCCGAGGGCCTCTGGGGCCAACGTCCTGACTTTC
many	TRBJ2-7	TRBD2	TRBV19	CASSTLAGGSYEQYF	TGTGCCAGTAGTACCCTAGCGGGAGGAAGCTACGAGCAGTACTTC